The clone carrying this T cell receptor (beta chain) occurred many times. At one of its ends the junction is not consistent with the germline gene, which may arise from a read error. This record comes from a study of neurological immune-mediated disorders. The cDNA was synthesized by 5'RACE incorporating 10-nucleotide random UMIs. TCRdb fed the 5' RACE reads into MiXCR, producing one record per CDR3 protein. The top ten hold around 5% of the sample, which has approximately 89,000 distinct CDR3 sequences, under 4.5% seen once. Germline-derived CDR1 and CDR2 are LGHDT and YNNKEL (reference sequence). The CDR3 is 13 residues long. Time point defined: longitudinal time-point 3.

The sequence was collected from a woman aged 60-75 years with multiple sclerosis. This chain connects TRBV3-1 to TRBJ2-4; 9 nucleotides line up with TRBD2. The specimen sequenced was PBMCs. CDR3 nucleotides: TGTGCCAGCAGCCAAGCCCGACTAGCGGATCAGCACTTC. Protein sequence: CASSQARLADQHF.